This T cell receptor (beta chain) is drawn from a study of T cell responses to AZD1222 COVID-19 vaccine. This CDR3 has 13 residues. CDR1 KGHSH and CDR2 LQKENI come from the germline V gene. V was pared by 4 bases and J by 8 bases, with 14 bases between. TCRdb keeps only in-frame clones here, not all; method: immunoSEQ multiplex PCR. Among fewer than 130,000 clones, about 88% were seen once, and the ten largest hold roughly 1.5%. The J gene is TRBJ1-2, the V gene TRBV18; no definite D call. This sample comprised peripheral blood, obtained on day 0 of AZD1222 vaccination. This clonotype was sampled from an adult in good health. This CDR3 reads CASSRQAADGYTF. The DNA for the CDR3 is TGTGCCAGCTCACGGCAGGCGGCGGACGGCTACACCTTC.